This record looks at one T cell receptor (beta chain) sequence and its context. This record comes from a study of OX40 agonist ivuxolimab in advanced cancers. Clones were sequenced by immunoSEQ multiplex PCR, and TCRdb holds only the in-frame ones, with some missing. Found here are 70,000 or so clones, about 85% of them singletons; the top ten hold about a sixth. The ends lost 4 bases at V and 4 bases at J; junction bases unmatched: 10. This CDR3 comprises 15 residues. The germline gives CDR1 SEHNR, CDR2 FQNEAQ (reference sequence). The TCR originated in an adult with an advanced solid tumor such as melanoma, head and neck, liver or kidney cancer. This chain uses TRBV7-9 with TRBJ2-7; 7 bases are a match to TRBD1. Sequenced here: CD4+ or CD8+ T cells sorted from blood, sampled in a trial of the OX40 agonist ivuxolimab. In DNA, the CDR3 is TGTGCCAGCAGCTCCAGCGACAGGGTGCTTTACGAGCAGTACTTC. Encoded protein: CASSSSDRVLYEQYF.